In its sample, the clone carrying this T cell receptor beta chain was seen many times. The antigen remains undetermined. These data belong to a study of regulatory T cells in long-lasting Graves disease. Study-level findings and limits: With persistent disease, TRBV28, TRBJ1-2 and TRBJ2-5 were the favored segments.

CDR3 length equals 14 residues. Germline loops: CDR1 MGHDK, CDR2 SYGVNS. V shed 2 bases and J shed 4 bases, with 11 bases lying between them. The time point here: newly diagnosed GD, antithyroid drugs for less than 3 months. Generation of the TCR library employed RNA extracted from PBMCs. Guidelines of the American Thyroid Association were used to diagnose Graves' disease. Arm-PCR of CDR3 regions and iRepertoire HTBI primers were used to build TCR beta libraries. Original processing methods: Across samples, 60 or so TRBV and around 14 TRBJ segments were found. Each CDR3 protein gets one entry after TCRdb re-called the multiplex PCR reads with MiXCR. The V and J calls come from TCRdb's annotation, not from the publication. Of fewer than 350,000 distinct CDR3 sequences in the sample, under 20% are singletons; the top ten hold roughly 40%.

The sample was peripheral blood mononuclear cells (PBMCs), taken at new diagnosis, from a patient treated with antithyroid drugs. The sequence came from a female donor with Graves disease. This rearrangement joins TRBV25-1 to TRBJ1-1; weak D call: TRBD1 (5 bases). The CDR3 region is CASSEAGRSTEAFF. DNA of the CDR3: TGTGCCAGCAGTGAAGCGGGGCGCTCCACTGAAGCTTTCTTT. The full variable domain, completed using reference TRBV25-1 and TRBJ1-1, is EADIYQTPRYLVIGTGKKITLECSQTMGHDKMYWYQQDPGMELHLIHYSYGVNSTEKGDLSSESTVSRIRTEHFPLTLESARPSHTSQYLCASSEAGRSTEAFFGQGTRLTVV.